What follows describes a single TCR beta chain. The antigen is undetermined. Trimming left V 0 bases short and J 0 bases short, with 11 bases between. The V gene's germline CDR1 is MNHEY and CDR2 SMNVEV (reference sequence). CDR3 length equals 16 residues. Naive CD8 cells, CD45RO-negative and positively selected for CCR7, excluded terminally differentiated effector memory CD45RA+ cells. Clones were read by immunoSEQ multiplex PCR, and TCRdb kept only the in-frame ones, dropping some. The repertoire consists of hundreds of thousands of clones, with approximately 96% occurring once and the leading ten covering over 0.09%. This sample is part of a study of shared clonotypes between healthy human individuals. Findings and limits, study-wide: For naive CD4 cells, roughly 5% of clonotypes were shared across a handful of donors. An expected dependence of interdonor clonotype sharing on sequencing depth was noted.

Sequencing used naive CD8+ T cells sorted from blood. The TCR sequence derives from a woman in her 30s in good health. The chain combines TRBV27 with TRBJ1-1; no reliable D call. The CDR3 DNA is TGTGCCAGCAGTTTATCGTTAGGAGTAATGAACACTGAAGCTTTCTTT. This gives the protein CASSLSLGVMNTEAFF.